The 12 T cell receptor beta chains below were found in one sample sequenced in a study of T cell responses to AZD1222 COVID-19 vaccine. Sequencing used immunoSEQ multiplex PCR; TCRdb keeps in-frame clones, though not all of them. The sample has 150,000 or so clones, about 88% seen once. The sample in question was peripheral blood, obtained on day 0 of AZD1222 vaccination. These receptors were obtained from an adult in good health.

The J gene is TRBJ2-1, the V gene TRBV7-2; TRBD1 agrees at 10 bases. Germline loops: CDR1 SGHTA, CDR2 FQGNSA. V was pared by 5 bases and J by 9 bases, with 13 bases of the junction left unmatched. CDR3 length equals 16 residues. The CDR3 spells CASSVTGGVGGGEQFF. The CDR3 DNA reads TGTGCCAGCAGCGTGACAGGGGGCGTTGGCGGGGGTGAGCAGTTCTTC.

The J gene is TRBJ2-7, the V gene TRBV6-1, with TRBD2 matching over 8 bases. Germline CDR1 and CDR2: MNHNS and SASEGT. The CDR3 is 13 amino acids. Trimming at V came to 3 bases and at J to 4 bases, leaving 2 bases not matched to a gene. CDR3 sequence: CASSDTSGYEQYF. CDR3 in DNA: TGTGCCAGCAGTGATACTAGCGGTTACGAGCAGTACTTC.

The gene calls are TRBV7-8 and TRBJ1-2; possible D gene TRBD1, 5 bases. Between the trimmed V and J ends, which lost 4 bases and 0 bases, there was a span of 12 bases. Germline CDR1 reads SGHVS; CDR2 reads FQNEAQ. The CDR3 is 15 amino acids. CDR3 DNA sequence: TGTGCCAGCAGCTCATCCCTGGGGCCTAACTATGGCTACACCTTC. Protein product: CASSSSLGPNYGYTF.

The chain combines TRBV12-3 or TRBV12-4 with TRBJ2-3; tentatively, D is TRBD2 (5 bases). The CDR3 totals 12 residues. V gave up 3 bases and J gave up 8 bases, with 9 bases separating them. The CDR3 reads CASSLLGGTQYF. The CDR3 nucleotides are TGTGCCAGCAGTTTGTTAGGAGGTACGCAGTATTTT.

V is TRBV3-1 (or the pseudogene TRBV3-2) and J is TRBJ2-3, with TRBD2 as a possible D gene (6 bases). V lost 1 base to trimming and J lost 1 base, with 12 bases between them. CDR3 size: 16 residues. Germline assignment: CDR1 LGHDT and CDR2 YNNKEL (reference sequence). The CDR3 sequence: CASSQGRAGRTDTQYF. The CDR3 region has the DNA TGTGCCAGCAGCCAAGGTCGTGCGGGACGCACAGATACGCAGTATTTT.

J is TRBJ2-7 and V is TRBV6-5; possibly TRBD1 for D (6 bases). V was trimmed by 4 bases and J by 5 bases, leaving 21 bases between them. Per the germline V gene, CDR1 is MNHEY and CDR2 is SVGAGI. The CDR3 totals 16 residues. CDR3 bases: TGTGCCAGCAGTTTTATTACGGGACAAGTCCGCCACGAGCAGTACTTC. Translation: CASSFITGQVRHEQYF.

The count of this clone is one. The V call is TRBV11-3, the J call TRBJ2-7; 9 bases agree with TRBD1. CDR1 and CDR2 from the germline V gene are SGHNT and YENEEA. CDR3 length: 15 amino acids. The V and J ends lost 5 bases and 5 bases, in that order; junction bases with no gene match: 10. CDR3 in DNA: TGTGCCAGCAGCCCTTCCCCGGGACAGGGTCACGAGCAGTACTTC. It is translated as CASSPSPGQGHEQYF. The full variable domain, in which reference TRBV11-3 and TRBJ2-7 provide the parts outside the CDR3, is EAGVVQSPRYKIIEKKQPVAFWCNPISGHNTLYWYLQNLGQGPELLIRYENEEAVDDSQLPKDRFSAERLKGVDSTLKIQPAELGDSAVYLCASSPSPGQGHEQYFGPGTRLTVT.

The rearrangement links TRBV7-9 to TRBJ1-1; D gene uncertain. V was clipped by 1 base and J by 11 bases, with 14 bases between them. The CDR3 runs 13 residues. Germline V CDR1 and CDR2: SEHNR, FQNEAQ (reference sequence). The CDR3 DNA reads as TGTGCCAGCAGCTTAGGCAGCGCCCCTGGGGCTTTCTTT. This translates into CASSLGSAPGAFF.

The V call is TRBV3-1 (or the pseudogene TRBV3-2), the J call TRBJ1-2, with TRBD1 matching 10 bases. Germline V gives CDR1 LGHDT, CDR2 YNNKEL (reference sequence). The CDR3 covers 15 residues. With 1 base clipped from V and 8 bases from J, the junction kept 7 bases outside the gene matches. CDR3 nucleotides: TGTGCCAGCAGCCAAGGGAGTGGACAGGGGGACGGCTACACCTTC. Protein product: CASSQGSGQGDGYTF.

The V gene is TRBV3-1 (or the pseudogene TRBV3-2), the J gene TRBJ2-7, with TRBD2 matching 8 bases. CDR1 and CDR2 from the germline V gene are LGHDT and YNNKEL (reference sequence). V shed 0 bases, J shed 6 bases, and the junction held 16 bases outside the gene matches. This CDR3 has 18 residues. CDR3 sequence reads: CASSQDLPLAGGTPEQYF. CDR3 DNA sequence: TGTGCCAGCAGCCAAGATCTCCCCCTCGCGGGAGGAACACCCGAGCAGTACTTC.

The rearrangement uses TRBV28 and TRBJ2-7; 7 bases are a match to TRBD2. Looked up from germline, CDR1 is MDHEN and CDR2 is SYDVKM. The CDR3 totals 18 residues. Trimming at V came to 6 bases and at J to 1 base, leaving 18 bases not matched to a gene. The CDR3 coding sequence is TGTGCCAGCAGGCTAAGACAGCAACGGGGGGTGGGATCCTACGAGCAGTACTTC. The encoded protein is CASRLRQQRGVGSYEQYF.

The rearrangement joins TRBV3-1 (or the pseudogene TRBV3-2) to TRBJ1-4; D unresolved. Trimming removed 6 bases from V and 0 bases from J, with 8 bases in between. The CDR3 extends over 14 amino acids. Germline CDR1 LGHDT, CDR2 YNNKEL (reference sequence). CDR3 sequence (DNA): TGTGCCAGCAGTCCCTCCGCAACTAATGAAAAACTGTTTTTT. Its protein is CASSPSATNEKLFF.